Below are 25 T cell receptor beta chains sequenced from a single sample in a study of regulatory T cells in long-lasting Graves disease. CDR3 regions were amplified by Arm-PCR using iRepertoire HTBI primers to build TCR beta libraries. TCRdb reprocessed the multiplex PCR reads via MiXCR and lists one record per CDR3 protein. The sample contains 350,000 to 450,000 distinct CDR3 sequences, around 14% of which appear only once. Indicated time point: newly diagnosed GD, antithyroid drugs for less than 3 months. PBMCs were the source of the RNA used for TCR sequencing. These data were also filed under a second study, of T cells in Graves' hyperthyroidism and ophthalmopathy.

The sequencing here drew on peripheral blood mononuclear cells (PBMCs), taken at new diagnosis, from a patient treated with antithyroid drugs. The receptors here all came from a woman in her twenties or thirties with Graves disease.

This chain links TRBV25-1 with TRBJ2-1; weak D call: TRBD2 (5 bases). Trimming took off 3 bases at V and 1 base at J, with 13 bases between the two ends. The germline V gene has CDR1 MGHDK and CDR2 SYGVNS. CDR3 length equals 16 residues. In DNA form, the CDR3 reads TGTGCCAGCAGTGAGAGGACTCCCCGATCCTACAATGAGCAGTTCTTC. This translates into CASSERTPRSYNEQFF. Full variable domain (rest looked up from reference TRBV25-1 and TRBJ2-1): EADIYQTPRYLVIGTGKKITLECSQTMGHDKMYWYQQDPGMELHLIHYSYGVNSTEKGDLSSESTVSRIRTEHFPLTLESARPSHTSQYLCASSERTPRSYNEQFFGPGTRLTVL.

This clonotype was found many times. The CDR3 nucleotides read TGTGCCAGCAGGGGACTAGCGGGAAGCTCCGAGCAGTACTTC. Encoded protein: CASRGLAGSSEQYF. The chain joins TRBV12-3 or TRBV12-4 to TRBJ2-7; 13 bases agree with TRBD2. This CDR3 spans 14 amino acids. After removal of 6 bases from V and 6 bases from J, the junction contained 5 bases not matched to a gene.

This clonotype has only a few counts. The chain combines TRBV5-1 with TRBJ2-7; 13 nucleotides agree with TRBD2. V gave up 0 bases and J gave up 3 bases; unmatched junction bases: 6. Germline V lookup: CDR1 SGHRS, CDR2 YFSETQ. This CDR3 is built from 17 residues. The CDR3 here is CASSLELAGGPGYEQYF. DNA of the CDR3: TGCGCCAGCAGCTTGGAACTAGCGGGAGGGCCGGGCTACGAGCAGTACTTC.

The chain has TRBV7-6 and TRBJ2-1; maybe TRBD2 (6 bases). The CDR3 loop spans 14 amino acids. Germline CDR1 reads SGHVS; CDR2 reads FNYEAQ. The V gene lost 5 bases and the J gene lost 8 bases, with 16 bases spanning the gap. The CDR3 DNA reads TGTGCCAGCAGCCCCCGGGACTCCCTCGATGAGCAGTTCTTC. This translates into CASSPRDSLDEQFF.

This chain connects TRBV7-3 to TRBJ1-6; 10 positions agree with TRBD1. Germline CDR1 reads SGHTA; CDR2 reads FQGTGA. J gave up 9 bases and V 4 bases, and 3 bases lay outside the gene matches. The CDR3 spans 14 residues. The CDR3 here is CASSSTGGVSPLHF. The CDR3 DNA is TGTGCCAGCAGCTCGACAGGGGGCGTTTCACCCCTCCACTTT.

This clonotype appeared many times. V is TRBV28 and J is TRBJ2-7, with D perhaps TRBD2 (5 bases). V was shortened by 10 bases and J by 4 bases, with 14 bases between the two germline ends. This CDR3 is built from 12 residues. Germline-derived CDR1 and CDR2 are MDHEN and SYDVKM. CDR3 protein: CATQWGVYEQYF. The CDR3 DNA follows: TGTGCCACTCAGTGGGGAGTGTACGAGCAGTACTTC.

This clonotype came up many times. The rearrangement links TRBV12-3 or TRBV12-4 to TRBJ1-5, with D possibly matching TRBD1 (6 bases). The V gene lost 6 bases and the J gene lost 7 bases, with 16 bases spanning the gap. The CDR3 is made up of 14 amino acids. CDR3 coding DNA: TGTGCCAGCAGCCTCGGGGGGGCTAGACAGCCCCAGCATTTT. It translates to CASSLGGARQPQHF.

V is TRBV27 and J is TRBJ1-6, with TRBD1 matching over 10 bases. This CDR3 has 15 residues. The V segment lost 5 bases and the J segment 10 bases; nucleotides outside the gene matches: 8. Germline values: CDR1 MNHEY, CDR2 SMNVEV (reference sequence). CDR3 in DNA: TGTGCCAGCAGTGACCGGGACAGGGGAAGGTCACCCCTCCACTTT. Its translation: CASSDRDRGRSPLHF.

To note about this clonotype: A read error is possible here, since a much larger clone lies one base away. CDR3 bases: TGTGCCAGCTCACCACAGGGACAGAACTACAATGAGCAGTTCTTC. It is translated as CASSPQGQNYNEQFF. The chain carries TRBV18 and TRBJ2-1; 7 positions agree with TRBD1. V shed 1 base, J shed 3 bases, and the junction held 3 bases outside the gene matches. The CDR3 consists of 15 residues. Germline loops: CDR1 KGHSH, CDR2 LQKENI.

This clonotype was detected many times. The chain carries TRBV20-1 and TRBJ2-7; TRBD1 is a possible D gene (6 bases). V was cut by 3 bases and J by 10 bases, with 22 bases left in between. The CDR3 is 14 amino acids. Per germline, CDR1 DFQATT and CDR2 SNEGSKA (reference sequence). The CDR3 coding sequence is TGCAGTGCTAGTTACTCCAGGGGCCGCCCCGAACAGTACTTC. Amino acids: CSASYSRGRPEQYF.

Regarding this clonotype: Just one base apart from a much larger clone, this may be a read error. The chain's CDR3 is CASSDTDSSSYNGQFF. CDR3 nucleotides: TGTGCCAGCAGTGACACGGACAGCAGCTCCTACAATGGGCAGTTCTTC. This chain joins TRBV6-2 or TRBV6-3 and TRBJ2-1; perhaps TRBD1 as D (6 bases). CDR1 and CDR2 from the germline V gene are MNHEY and SVGEGT. The CDR3 totals 16 residues.

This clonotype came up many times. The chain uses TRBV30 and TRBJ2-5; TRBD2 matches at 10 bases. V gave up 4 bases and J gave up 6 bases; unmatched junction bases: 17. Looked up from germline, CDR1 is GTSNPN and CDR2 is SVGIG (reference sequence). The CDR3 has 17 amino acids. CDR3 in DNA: TGTGCCTGGACCCCTGAGTTTTGGCTAGCGGGAGTTAAGACCCAGTACTTC. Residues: CAWTPEFWLAGVKTQYF. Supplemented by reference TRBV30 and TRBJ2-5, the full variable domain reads SQTIHQWPATLVQPVGSPLSLECTVEGTSNPNLYWYRQAAGRGLQLLFYSVGIGQISSEVPQNLSASRPQDRQFILSSKKLLLSDSGFYLCAWTPEFWLAGVKTQYFGPGTRLLVL.

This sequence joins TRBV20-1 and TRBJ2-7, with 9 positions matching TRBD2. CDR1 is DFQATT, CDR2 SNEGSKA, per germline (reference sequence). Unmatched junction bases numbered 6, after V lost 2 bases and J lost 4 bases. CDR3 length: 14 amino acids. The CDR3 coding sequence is TGCAGTGCTAGACTACTAGCGGGTCAATACGAGCAGTACTTC. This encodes CSARLLAGQYEQYF.

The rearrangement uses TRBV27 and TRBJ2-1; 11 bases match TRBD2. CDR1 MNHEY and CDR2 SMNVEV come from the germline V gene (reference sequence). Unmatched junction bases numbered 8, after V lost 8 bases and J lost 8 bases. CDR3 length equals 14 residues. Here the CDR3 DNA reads TGTGCCAGCTCTGGAGGACTAGCGGGCGATGAGCAGTTCTTC. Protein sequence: CASSGGLAGDEQFF.

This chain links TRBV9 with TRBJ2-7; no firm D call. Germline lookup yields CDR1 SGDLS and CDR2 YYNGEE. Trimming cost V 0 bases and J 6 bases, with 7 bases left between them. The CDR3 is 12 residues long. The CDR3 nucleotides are TGTGCCAGCAGCGTAGTAATGGGCGAGCAGTACTTC. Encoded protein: CASSVVMGEQYF.

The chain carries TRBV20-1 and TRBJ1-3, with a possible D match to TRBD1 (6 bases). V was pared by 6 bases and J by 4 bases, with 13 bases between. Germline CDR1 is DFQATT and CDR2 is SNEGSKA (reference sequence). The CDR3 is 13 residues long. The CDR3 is CSARQAGGNTIYF. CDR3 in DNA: TGCAGTGCCCGACAGGCGGGGGGAAACACCATATATTTT.

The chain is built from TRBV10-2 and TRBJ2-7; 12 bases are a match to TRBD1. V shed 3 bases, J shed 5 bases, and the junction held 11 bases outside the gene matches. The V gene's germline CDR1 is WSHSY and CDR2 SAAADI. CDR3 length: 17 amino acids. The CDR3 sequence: CASSEGSPGQGANEQYF. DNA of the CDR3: TGCGCCAGCAGTGAAGGCTCTCCGGGACAGGGGGCGAACGAGCAGTACTTC.

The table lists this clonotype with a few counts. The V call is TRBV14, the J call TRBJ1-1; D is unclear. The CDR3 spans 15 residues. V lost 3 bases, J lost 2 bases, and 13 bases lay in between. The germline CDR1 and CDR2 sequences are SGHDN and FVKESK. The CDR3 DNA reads TGTGCCAGCAGCCACACGGGATATTCCAACACTGAAGCTTTCTTT. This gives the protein CASSHTGYSNTEAFF.

As DNA, the CDR3 is TGTGCCAGCTCACCGGTTAGGACAGGGAACACTGAAGCTTTCTTT. Translating gives CASSPVRTGNTEAFF. V usage is TRBV18 and J usage is TRBJ1-1, with 7 bases identical to TRBD1. The CDR3 contains 15 residues. J lost 1 base, V lost 3 bases, and 5 bases had no gene match. The germline gives CDR1 KGHSH, CDR2 LQKENI.

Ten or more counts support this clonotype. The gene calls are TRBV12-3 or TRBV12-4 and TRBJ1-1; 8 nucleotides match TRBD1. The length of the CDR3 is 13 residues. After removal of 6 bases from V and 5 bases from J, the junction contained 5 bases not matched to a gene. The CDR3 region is CASRPHRGTEAFF. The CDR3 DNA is TGTGCCAGCAGACCCCACAGGGGGACTGAAGCTTTCTTT.

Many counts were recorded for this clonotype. The CDR3 sequence: CASRDTEETQYF. The DNA for the CDR3 is TGCGCCAGCCGGGACACAGAAGAGACCCAGTACTTC. The chain carries TRBV5-1 and TRBJ2-5; possible D gene TRBD1, 6 bases. Germline CDR1 reads SGHRS; CDR2 reads YFSETQ. The CDR3 consists of 12 residues. V lost 7 bases to trimming and J lost 3 bases, with 10 bases between them.

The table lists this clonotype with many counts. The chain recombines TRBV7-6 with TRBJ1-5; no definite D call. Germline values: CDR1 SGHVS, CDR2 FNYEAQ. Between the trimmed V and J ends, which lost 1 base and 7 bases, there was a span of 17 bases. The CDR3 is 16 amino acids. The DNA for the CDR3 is TGTGCCAGCAGCTTAGGGGTAATTGGGTCCGGGCAGCCCCAGCATTTT. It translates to CASSLGVIGSGQPQHF.

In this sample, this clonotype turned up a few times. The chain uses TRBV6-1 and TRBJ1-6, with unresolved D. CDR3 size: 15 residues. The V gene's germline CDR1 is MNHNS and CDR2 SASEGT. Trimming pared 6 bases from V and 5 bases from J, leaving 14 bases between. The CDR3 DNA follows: TGTGCCAGCAGGAGCGACGGGAGAGATAATTCACCCCTCCACTTT. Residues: CASRSDGRDNSPLHF.

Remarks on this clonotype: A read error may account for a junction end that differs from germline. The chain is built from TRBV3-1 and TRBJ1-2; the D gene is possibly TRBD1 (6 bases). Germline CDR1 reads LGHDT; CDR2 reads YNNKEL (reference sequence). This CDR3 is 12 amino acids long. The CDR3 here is CVTGSLGYGYTF. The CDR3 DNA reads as TGCGTGACAGGTTCATTAGGCTATGGCTACACCTTC.

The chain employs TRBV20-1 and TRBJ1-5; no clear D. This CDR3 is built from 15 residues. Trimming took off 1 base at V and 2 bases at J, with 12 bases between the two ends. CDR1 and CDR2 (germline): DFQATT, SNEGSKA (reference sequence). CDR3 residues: CSARVSGPGNQPQHF. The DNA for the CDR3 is TGCAGTGCTAGAGTGTCCGGGCCCGGCAATCAGCCCCAGCATTTT.